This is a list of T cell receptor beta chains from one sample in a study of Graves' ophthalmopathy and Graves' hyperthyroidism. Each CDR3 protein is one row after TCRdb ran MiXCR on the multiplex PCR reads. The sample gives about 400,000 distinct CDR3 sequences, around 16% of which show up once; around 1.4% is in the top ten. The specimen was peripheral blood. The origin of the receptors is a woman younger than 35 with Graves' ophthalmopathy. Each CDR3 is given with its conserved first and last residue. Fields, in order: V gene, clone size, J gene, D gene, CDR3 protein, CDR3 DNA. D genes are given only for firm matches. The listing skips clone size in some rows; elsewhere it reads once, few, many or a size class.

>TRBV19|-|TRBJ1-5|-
CASSILRGGGGSDQPQHF
TGTGCCAGTAGTATCCTCAGGGGAGGGGGAGGATCAGATCAGCCCCAGCATTTT
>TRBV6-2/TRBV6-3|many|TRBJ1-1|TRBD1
CASSRTGVKDTEAFF
TGTGCCAGCAGTCGCACAGGGGTGAAGGACACTGAAGCTTTCTTT
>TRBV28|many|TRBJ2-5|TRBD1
CASIRTGGTETQYF
TGTGCCAGCATCCGGACAGGGGGCACGGAGACCCAGTACTTC
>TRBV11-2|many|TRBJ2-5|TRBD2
CASSGTSGSKAQETQYF
TGTGCCAGCAGTGGGACTAGCGGGAGTAAGGCACAAGAGACCCAGTACTTC
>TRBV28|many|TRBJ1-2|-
CASSLKRQGLYGYTF
TGTGCCAGCAGTTTAAAGCGCCAGGGACTCTATGGCTACACCTTC
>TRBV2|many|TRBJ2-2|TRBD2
CASGLLAGADTGELFF
TGTGCCAGCGGGCTACTAGCGGGAGCAGACACCGGGGAGCTGTTTTTT
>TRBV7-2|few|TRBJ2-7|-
CASSSSLTYEQYF
TGTGCCAGCAGCTCATCCCTTACCTACGAGCAGTACTTC
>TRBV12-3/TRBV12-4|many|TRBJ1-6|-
CASTHQGMSSPLHF
TGTGCCAGCACGCACCAGGGTATGAGTTCACCCCTCCACTTT
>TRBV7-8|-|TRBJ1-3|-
CASSLRGGYSGNTIYF
TGTGCCAGCAGCTTAAGGGGGGGATACTCTGGAAACACCATATATTTT
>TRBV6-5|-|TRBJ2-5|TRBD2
CASSYPTSGAYQETQYF
TGTGCCAGCAGTTACCCGACTAGCGGAGCGTACCAAGAGACCCAGTACTTC
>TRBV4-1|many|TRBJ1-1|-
CASSHEEYTEAFF
TGCGCCAGCAGCCATGAAGAATACACTGAAGCTTTCTTT
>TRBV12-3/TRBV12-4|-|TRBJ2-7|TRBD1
CASSLAPGQGSYEQYF
TGTGCCAGCAGTTTAGCTCCGGGACAGGGTTCCTACGAGCAGTACTTC
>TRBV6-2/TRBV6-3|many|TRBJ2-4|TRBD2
CASSIRTSGVGHIQYF
TGTGCCAGCAGCATTCGGACTAGCGGGGTCGGTCACATTCAGTACTTC
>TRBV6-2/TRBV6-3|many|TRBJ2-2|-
CASSYLVSGELFF
TGTGCCAGCAGTTACCTTGTTTCCGGGGAGCTGTTTTTT
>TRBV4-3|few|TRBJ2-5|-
CASSQETSQETQYF
TGCGCCAGCAGCCAAGAGACCTCCCAAGAGACCCAGTACTTC
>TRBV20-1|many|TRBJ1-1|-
CSAIGLREVQREAFF
TGCAGTGCTATAGGTCTCAGAGAGGTACAGCGTGAAGCTTTCTTT
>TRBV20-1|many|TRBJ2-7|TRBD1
CSAREGTGDYEQYF
TGCAGTGCTAGAGAAGGGACAGGGGACTACGAGCAGTACTTC
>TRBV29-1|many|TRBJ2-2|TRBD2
CSVDLAGNTGELFF
TGCAGCGTTGACCTAGCGGGGAACACCGGGGAGCTGTTTTTT